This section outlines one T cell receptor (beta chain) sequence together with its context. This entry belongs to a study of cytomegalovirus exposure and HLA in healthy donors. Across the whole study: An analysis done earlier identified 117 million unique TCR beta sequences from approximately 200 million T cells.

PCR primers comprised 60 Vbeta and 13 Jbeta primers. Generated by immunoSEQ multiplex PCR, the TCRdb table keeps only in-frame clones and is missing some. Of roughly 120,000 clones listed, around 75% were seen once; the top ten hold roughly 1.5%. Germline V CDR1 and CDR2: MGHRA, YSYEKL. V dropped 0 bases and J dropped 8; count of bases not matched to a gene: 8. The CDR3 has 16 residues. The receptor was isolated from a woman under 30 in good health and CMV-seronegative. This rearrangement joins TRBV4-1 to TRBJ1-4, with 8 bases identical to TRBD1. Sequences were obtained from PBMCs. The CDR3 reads CASSQEPGQGKEKLFF. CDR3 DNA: TGCGCCAGCAGCCAAGAACCAGGACAGGGAAAAGAAAAACTGTTTTTT.